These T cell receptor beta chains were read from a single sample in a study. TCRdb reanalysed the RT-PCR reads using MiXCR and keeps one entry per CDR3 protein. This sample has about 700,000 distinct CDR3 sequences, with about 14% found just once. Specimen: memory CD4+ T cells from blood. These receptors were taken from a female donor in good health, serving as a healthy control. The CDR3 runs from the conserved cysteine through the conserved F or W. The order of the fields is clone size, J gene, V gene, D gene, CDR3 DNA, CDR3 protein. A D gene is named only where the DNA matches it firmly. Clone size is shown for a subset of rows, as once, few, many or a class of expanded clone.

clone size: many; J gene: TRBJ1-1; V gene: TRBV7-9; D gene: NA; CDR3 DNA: TGTGCCAGCAGCTTAGGATCGCAGAACACTGAAGCTTTCTTT; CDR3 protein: CASSLGSQNTEAFF
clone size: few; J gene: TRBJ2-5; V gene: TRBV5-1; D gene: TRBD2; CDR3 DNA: TGCGCCAGCAGCTTGATGATGGGGGCGGGAGGCCAAGAAACCCAGTACTTC; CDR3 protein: CASSLMMGAGGQETQYF
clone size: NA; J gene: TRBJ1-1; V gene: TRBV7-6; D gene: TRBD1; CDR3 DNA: TGTGCCAGCAGCCTGATGACAGGGTCGAACACTGAAGCTTTCTTT; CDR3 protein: CASSLMTGSNTEAFF
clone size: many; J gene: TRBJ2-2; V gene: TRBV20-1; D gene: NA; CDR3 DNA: TGCAGTGCCCACTGGGGGAGTACCGGAACCGGGGAGCTGTTTTTT; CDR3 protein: CSAHWGSTGTGELFF
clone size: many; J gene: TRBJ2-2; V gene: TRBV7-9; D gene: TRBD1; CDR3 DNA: TGTGCCAGCAGCTCGCCGACTCGGATCACCGGGACAGGGGGTTACACCGGGGAGCTGTTTTTT; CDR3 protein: CASSSPTRITGTGGYTGELFF
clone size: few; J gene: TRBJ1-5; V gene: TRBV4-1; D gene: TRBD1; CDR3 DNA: TGCGCCAGCAGCCAAGACCGACAGGGTGGTCAGCCCCAGCATTTT; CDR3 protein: CASSQDRQGGQPQHF
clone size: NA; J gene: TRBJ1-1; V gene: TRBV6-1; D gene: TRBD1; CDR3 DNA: TGTGCCAGCAGGAACAGGGGGCCTCCCACTGAAGCTTTCTTT; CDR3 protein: CASRNRGPPTEAFF
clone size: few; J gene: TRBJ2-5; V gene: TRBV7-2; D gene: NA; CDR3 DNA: TGTGCCAGCAGCAACTCAGGGGTTAGAGAGACCCAGTACTTC; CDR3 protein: CASSNSGVRETQYF
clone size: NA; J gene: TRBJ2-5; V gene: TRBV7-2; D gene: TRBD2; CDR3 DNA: TGTGCCAGCAGCTTAGTCACTAGCGGGGGAGAGACCCAGTACTTC; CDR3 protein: CASSLVTSGGETQYF
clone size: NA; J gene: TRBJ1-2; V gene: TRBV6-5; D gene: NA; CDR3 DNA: TGTGCCAGCAGTTACAGGCAGAGTTATGGCTACACCTTC; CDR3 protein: CASSYRQSYGYTF
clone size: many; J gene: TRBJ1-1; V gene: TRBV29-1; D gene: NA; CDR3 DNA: TGCAGCGTGACGACCAATTCTGCTGCTGAAGCTTTCTTT; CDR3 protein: CSVTTNSAAEAFF
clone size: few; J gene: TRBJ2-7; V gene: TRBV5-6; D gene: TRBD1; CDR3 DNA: TGTGCCAGCAGGGACAGGGGGGAAGTGAACGAGCAGTACTTC; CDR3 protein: CASRDRGEVNEQYF
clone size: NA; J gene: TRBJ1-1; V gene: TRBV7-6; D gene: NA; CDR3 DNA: TGTGCCAGCAGCTCATGGCAGGCAAACACTGAAGCTTTCTTT; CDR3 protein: CASSSWQANTEAFF
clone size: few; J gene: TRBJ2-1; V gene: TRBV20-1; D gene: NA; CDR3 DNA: TGCAGTGCTAGAAGGGACTCCAACCCGGGGAGTGAGCAGTTCTTC; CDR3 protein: CSARRDSNPGSEQFF
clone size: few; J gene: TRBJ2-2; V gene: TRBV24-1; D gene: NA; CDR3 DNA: TGTGCCACCAGTGATCCCGGACTGGGAAACACCGGGGAGCTGTTTTTT; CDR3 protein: CATSDPGLGNTGELFF
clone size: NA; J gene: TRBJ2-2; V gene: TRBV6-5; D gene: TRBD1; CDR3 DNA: TGTGCCAGCAGTCAAGGATACAGGGGAGTCACCGGGGAGCTGTTTTTT; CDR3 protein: CASSQGYRGVTGELFF
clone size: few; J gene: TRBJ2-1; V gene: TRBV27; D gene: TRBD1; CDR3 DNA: TGTGCCAGCAGTTTAAAGGGACAGAATTACAATGAGCAGTTCTTC; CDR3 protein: CASSLKGQNYNEQFF
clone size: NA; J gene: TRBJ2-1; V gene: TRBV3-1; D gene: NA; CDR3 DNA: TGTGCCAGCAGCCGGGCGGGTACTTTGGGGGGTGAGCAGTTCTTC; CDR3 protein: CASSRAGTLGGEQFF
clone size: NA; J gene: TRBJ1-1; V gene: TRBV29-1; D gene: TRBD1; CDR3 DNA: TGCAGCGTGATACAGGGGCTGGTTAACACTGAAGCTTTCTTT; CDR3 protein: CSVIQGLVNTEAFF
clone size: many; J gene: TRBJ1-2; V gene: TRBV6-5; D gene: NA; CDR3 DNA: TGTGCCAGCAGTTATGGAGGGCCGGACTATGGCTACACCTTC; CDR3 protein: CASSYGGPDYGYTF
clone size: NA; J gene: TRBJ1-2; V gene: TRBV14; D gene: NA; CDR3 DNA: TGTGCCAGCAGCCAAGCGGTGGGCCAGGGACACTATGGCTACACCTTC; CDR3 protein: CASSQAVGQGHYGYTF
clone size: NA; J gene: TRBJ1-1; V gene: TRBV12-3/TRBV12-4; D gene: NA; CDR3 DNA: TGTGCCAGCAGTTCGGGAGGGGCGAATGAAGCTTTCTTT; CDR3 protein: CASSSGGANEAFF
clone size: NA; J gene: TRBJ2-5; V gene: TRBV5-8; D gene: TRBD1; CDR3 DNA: TGTGCCAGCAGCTCCGGACAGGGGATGTATGAGACCCAGTACTTC; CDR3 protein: CASSSGQGMYETQYF
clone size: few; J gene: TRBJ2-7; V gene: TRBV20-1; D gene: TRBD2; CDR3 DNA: TGCAGTGTGGGACTACCCCGGCAGTACTTC; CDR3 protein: CSVGLPRQYF